This TCR beta chain was identified during a study of CD4 T cell repertoires in COVID-19. The overall study: Relabeled CFSE-low cells, IL-2-expanded for roughly ten days, met spikes from other coronaviruses.

The CDR3 has 16 residues. The J segment lost 3 bases and the V segment lost 4 bases, leaving 9 bases of the junction unmatched. Germline CDR1 SGHDN, CDR2 FVKESK. The memory T cells were sequenced right after ex vivo isolation, without culture. Sequenced by immunoSEQ multiplex PCR; TCRdb stores in-frame clones only, minus some. This table holds 7,000 to 8,500 clones, about 85% found once. This chain uses TRBV14 with TRBJ2-1; 7 positions agree with TRBD1. This receptor was identified in a human donor who had COVID-19. Here the sequenced sample was effector memory CD4+ T cells from blood, taken before the COVID-19 pandemic. Here the CDR3 reads CASSPYSNRGYNEQFF. CDR3 DNA: TGTGCCAGCAGCCCCTACTCCAACAGGGGCTACAATGAGCAGTTCTTC.